This T cell receptor beta chain derives from a study of blood T cell repertoires in COVID-19. Study in general: Samples of COVID-19 (acute and convalescent) were obtained from the United States, Italy and Spain. T cells, B-cell-depleted T cells, or PBMCs supplied cDNA or gDNA.

The CDR3 is made up of 15 amino acids. V dropped 4 bases and J dropped 0; count of bases not matched to a gene: 0. Germline assignment: CDR1 SGHAT and CDR2 FQDESV (reference sequence). Clinical histories supplied by participants themselves formed the basis of cohort assignment. Resolution of symptoms, clearance, or two negative PCRs was present in recovered Cohort 3 donors. Using immunoSEQ multiplex PCR, the repertoire was profiled, and TCRdb retains in-frame clones only, with some absent. The data show around 170,000 clones, with around 90% seen just once and roughly 8.6% held by the top ten. The sequenced sample was PBMCs or T cells enriched from blood (not recorded which). The chain employs TRBV11-1 and TRBJ2-3; TRBD2 agrees at 11 bases. The TCR was taken from a woman between 18 and 30 years old who had recovered from COVID-19. The CDR3, as DNA: TGTGCCAGCAGCTGGACTAGCGGGAGCACAGATACGCAGTATTTT. Amino acid sequence: CASSWTSGSTDTQYF. Full variable domain (missing parts from reference TRBV11-1 and TRBJ2-3): EAEVAQSPRYKITEKSQAVAFWCDPISGHATLYWYRQILGQGPELLVQFQDESVVDDSQLPKDRFSAERLKGVDSTLKIQPAELGDSAMYLCASSWTSGSTDTQYFGPGTRLTVL.